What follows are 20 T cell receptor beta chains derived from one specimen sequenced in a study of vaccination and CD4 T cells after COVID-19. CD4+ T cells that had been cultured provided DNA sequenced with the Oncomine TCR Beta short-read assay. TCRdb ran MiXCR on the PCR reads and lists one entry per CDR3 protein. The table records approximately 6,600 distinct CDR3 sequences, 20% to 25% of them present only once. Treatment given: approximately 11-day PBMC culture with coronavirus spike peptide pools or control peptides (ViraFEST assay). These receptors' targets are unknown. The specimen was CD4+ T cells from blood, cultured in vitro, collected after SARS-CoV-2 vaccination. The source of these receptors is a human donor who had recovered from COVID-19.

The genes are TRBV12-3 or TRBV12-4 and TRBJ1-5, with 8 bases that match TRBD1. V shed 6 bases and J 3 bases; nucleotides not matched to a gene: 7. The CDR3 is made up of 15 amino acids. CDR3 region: CASRGGQGDNQPQHF. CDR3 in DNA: TGTGCCAGCAGGGGAGGACAGGGTGACAATCAGCCCCAGCATTTT.

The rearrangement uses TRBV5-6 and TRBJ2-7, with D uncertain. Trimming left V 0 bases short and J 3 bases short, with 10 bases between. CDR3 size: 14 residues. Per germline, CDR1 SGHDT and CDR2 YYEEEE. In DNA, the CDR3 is TGTGCCAGCAGCTTGGACGGACGAAGCTACGAGCAGTACTTC. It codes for CASSLDGRSYEQYF. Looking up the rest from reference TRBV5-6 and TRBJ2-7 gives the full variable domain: DAGVTQSPTHLIKTRGQQVTLRCSPKSGHDTVSWYQQALGQGPQFIFQYYEEEERQRGNFPDRFSGHQFPNYSSELNVNALLLGDSALYLCASSLDGRSYEQYFGPGTRLTVT.

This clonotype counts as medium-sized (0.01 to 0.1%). The CDR3 DNA reads as TGTGCCAGCAGCTTAGTGGACAGGGCCCACGAGCAGTACTTC. The encoded protein is CASSLVDRAHEQYF. V and J are TRBV7-2 and TRBJ2-7, with 8 bases matching TRBD1. The CDR3 consists of 14 residues. The V gene's germline CDR1 is SGHTA and CDR2 FQGNSA. V was pared by 1 base and J by 5 bases, with 4 bases of the junction left unmatched. Full variable domain (rest looked up from reference TRBV7-2 and TRBJ2-7): GAGVSQSPSNKVTEKGKDVELRCDPISGHTALYWYRQSLGQGLEFLIYFQGNSAPDKSGLPSDRFSAERTGGSVSTLTIQRTQQEDSAVYLCASSLVDRAHEQYFGPGTRLTVT.

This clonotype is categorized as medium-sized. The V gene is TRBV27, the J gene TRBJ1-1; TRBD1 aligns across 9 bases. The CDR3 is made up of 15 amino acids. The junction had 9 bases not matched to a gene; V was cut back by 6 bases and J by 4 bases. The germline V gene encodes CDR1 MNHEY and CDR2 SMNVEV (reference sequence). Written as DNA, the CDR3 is TGTGCCAGCAGCCCCCGACAGGGGGTGGTCACTGAAGCTTTCTTT. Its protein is CASSPRQGVVTEAFF.

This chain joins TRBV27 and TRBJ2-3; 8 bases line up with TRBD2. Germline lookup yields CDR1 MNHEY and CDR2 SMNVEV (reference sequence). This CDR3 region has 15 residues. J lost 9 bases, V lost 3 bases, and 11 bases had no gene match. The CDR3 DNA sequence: TGTGCCAGCAGTTTTCTAGTCAACTTAGCGGGGACGCAGTATTTT. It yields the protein CASSFLVNLAGTQYF.

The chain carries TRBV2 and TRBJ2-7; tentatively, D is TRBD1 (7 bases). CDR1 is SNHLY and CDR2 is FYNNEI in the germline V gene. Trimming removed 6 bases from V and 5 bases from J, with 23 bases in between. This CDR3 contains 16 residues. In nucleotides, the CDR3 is TGTGCCAGCAGAGATCGGGAGACAGGGAAATTGGACGAGCAGTACTTC. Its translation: CASRDRETGKLDEQYF.

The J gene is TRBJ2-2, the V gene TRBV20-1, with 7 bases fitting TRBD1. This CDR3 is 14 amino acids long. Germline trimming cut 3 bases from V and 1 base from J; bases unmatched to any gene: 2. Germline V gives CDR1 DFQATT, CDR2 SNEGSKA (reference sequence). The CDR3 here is CSARTGLNTGELFF. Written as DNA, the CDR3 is TGCAGTGCTAGGACAGGGTTGAACACCGGGGAGCTGTTTTTT.

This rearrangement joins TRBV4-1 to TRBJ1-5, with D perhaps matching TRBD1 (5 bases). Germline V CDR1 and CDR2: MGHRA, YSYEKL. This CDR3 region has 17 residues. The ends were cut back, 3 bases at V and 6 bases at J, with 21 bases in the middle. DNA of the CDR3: TGCGCCAGCAGCCAGGCGACCCTGGGACTGATGGGTCAGCCCCAGCATTTT. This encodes CASSQATLGLMGQPQHF.

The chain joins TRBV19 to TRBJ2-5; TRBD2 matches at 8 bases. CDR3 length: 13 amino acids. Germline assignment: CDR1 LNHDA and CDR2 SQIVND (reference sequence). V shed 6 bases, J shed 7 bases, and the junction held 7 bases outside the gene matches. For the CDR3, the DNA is TGTGCCAGTAGGCCGGGGGGGCCCGGGACCCAGTACTTC. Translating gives CASRPGGPGTQYF.

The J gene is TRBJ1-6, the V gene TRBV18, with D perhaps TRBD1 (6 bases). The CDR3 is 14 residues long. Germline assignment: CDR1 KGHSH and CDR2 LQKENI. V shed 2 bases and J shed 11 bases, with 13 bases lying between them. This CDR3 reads CASSPGGITPPLHF. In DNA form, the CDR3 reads TGTGCCAGCTCACCAGGGGGCATCACCCCACCCCTCCACTTT.

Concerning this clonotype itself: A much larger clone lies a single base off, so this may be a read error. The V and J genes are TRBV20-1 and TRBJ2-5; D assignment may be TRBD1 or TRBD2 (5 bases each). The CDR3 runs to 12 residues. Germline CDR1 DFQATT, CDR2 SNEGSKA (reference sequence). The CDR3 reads CGAGTHGGTQYF. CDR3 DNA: TGCGGTGCCGGGACCCATGGAGGGACCCAGTACTTC.

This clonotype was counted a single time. The CDR3 bases are TGTGCCACCGGAAGACTAGCGGGGGCAGGCGAGCAGTTCTTC. Residues: CATGRLAGAGEQFF. The rearrangement joins TRBV15 to TRBJ2-1, with 12 bases matching TRBD2. V lost 8 bases, J lost 10 bases, and 9 bases stayed unmatched. The CDR3 totals 14 residues. Germline V gene data show CDR1 as LNHNV and CDR2 as YYDKDF (reference sequence).

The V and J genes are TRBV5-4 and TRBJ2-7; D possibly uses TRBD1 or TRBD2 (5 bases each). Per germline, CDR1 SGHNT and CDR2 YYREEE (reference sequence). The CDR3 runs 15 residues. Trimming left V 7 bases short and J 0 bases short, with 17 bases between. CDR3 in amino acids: CASSLTGRSSYEQYF. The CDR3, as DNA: TGTGCCAGCTCGTTGACGGGACGAAGCTCCTACGAGCAGTACTTC. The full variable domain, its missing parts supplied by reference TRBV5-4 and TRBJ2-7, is ETGVTQSPTHLIKTRGQQVTLRCSSQSGHNTVSWYQQALGQGPQFIFQYYREEENGRGNFPPRFSGLQFPNYSSELNVNALELDDSALYLCASSLTGRSSYEQYFGPGTRLTVT.

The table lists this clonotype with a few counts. The CDR3 region has the DNA TGTGCCAGCAGCTTTCTCACAGATACGCAGTATTTT. Its translation: CASSFLTDTQYF. The V and J genes are TRBV7-9 and TRBJ2-3; D ambiguous. CDR1 and CDR2 from the germline V gene are SEHNR and FQNEAQ (reference sequence). The CDR3 is made up of 12 amino acids. V shed 3 bases and J shed 2 bases, with 3 bases lying between them.

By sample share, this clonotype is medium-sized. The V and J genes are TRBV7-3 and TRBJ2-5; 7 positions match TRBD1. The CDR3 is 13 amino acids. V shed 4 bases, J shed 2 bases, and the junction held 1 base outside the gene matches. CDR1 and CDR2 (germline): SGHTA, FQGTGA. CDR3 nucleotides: TGTGCCAGCAGCTGGACAGGTCAAGAGACCCAGTACTTC. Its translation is CASSWTGQETQYF. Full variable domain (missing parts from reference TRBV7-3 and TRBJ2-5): GAGVSQTPSNKVTEKGKYVELRCDPISGHTALYWYRQSLGQGPEFLIYFQGTGAADDSGLPNDRFFAVRPEGSVSTLKIQRTERGDSAVYLCASSWTGQETQYFGPGTRLLVL.

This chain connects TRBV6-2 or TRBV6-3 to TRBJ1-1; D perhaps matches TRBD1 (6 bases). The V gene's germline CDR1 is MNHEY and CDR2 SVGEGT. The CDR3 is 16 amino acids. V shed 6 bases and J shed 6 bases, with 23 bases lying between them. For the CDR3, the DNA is TGTGCCAGCAGCTCCCCGAGGGGGGGGCGGACGGCTGAAGCTTTCTTT. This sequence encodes CASSSPRGGRTAEAFF.

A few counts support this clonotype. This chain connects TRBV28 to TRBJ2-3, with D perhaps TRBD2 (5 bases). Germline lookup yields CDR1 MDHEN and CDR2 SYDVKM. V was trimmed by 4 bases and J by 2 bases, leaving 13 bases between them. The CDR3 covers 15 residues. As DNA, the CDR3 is TGTGCCAGCAGTTCATCCCGGGGAGACACAGATACGCAGTATTTT. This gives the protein CASSSSRGDTDTQYF.

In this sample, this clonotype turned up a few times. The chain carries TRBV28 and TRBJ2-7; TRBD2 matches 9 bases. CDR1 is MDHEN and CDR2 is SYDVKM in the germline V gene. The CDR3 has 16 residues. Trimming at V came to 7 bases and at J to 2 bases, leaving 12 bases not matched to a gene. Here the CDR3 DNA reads TGTGCCAGCAAGGCGGCGGGAGGGCGGGATACCTACGAGCAGTACTTC. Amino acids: CASKAAGGRDTYEQYF.

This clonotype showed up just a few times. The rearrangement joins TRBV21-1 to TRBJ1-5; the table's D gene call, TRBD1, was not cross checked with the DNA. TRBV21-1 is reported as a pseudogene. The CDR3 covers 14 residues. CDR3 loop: CASSRTGENQPQHF. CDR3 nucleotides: TGTGCCAGCAGCAGGACAGGCGAAAATCAGCCCCAGCATTTT.

CDR3 amino acids: CSAKGLAGDNEQFF. The CDR3 DNA reads TGCAGTGCAAAGGGACTAGCGGGAGACAATGAGCAGTTCTTC. The V and J genes are TRBV20-1 and TRBJ2-1, with 14 bases that match TRBD2. Trimming took 6 bases from V and 5 from J; bases not matched to a gene: 3. This CDR3 region has 14 residues. CDR1 and CDR2 (germline): DFQATT, SNEGSKA (reference sequence).